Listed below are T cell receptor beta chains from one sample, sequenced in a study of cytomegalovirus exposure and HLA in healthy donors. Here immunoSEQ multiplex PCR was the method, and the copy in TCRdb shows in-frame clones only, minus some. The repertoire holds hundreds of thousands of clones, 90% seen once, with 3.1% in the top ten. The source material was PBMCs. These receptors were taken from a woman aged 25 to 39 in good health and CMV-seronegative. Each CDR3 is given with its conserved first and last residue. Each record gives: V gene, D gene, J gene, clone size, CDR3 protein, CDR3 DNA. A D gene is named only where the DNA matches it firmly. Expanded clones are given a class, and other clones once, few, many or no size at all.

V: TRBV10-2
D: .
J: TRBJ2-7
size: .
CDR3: CASRHRQETPYF
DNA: TGCGCCAGCAGACACAGACAGGAAACACCGTACTTC

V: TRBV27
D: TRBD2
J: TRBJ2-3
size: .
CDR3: CASRISGRSTDTQYF
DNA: TGTGCCAGCAGGATTAGCGGGAGAAGCACAGATACGCAGTATTTT

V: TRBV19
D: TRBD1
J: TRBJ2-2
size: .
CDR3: CASSSGQDNTGELFF
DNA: TGTGCCAGTAGTTCGGGACAGGACAACACCGGGGAGCTGTTTTTT

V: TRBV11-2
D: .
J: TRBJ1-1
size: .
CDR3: CASGRSNTEAFF
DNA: TGTGCCAGCGGGCGCTCGAACACTGAAGCTTTCTTT

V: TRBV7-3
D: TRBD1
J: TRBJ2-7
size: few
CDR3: CASSLNRGSYEQYF
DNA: TGTGCCAGCAGCTTAAACAGGGGGAGCTACGAGCAGTACTTC

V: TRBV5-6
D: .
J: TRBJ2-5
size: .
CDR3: CASSFERRWGTQYF
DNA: TGTGCCAGCAGCTTTGAGCGGAGATGGGGGACCCAGTACTTC

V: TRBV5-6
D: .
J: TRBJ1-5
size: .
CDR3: CASSLRGKGLSNQPQHF
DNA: TGTGCCAGCAGCTTGCGTGGTAAGGGCCTAAGCAATCAGCCCCAGCATTTT

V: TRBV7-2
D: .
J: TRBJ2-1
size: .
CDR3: CASSLKYNEQFF
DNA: TGTGCCAGCAGCTTAAAATACAATGAGCAGTTCTTC

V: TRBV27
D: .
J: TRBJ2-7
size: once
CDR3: CASGSGTYEQYF
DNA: TGTGCCAGCGGCAGCGGTACCTACGAGCAGTACTTC

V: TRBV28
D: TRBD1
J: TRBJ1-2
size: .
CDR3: CASSRTPGTENYGYTF
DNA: TGTGCCAGCAGTCGCACCCCCGGGACAGAAAACTATGGCTACACCTTC

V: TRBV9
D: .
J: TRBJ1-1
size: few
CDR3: CASSVGAGENTEAFF
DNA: TGTGCCAGCAGCGTCGGGGCTGGCGAGAACACTGAAGCTTTCTTT

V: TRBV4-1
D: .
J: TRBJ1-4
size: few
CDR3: CASSQGHREKLFF
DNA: TGCGCCAGCAGCCAAGGACACCGCGAAAAACTGTTTTTT

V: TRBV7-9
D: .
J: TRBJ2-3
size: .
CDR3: CASVRGGSTDTQYF
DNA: TGTGCCAGCGTTCGAGGGGGGAGCACAGATACGCAGTATTTT

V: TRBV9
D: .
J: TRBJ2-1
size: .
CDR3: CASSTGLNEQFF
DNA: TGTGCCAGCAGCACGGGGCTCAATGAGCAGTTCTTC

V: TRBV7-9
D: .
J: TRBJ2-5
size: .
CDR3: CASSLDSQETQYF
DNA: TGTGCCAGCAGCTTAGACAGTCAAGAGACCCAGTACTTC

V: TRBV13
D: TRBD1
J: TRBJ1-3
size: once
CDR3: CASNQQGASSGNTIYF
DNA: TGTGCCAGCAACCAACAGGGGGCCAGCTCTGGAAACACCATATATTTT

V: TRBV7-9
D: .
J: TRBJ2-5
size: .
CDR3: CASSYHPGAYQETQYF
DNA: TGTGCCAGCAGCTACCATCCAGGCGCCTACCAAGAGACCCAGTACTTC

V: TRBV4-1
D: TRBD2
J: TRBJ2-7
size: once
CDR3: CASSQALGGTSGSSYEQYF
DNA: TGCGCCAGCAGCCAAGCACTTGGGGGGACTAGCGGGAGTTCCTACGAGCAGTACTTC

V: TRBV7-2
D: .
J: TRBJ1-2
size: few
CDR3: CASSLGYDYGYTF
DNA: TGTGCCAGCAGCTTAGGTTACGACTATGGCTACACCTTC

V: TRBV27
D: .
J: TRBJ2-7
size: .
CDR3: CASSPLRRGYEQYF
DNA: TGTGCCAGCAGTCCGTTGAGAAGGGGATACGAGCAGTACTTC

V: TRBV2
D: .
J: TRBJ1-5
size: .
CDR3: CACGTDRDQPQHF
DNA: TGTGCCTGTGGGACGGACCGGGATCAGCCCCAGCATTTT